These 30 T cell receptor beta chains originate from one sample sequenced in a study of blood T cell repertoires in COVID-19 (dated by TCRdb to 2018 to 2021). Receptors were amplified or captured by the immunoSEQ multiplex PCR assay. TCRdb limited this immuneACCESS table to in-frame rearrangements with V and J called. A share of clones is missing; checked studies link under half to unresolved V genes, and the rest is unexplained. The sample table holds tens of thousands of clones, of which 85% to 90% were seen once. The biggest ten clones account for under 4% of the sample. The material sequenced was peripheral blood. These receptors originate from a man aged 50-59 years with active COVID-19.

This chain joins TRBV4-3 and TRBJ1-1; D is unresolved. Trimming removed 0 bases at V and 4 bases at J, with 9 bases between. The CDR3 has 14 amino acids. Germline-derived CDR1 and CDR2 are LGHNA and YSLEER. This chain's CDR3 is CASSQDEVATEAFF. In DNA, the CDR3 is TGCGCCAGCAGCCAAGATGAGGTGGCCACTGAAGCTTTCTTT.

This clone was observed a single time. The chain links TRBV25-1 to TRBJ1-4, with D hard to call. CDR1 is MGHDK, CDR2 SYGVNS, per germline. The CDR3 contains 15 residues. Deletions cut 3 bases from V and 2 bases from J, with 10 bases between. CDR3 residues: CASSDGWRTNEKLFF. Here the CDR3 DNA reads TGTGCCAGCAGTGATGGATGGAGGACTAATGAAAAACTGTTTTTT.

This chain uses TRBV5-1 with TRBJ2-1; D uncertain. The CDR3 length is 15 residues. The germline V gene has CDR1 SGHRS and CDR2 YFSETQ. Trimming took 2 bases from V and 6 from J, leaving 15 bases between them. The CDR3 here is CASSFERGTFNEQFF. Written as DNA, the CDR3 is TGCGCCAGCAGCTTCGAGAGAGGCACCTTCAATGAGCAGTTCTTC.

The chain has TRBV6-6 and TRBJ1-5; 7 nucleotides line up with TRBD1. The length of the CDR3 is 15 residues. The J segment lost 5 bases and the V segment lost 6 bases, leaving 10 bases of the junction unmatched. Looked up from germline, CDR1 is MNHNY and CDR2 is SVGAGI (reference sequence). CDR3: CASRPRDSRHQPQHF. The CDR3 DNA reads TGTGCCAGCAGACCTAGGGACAGTCGCCATCAGCCCCAGCATTTT.

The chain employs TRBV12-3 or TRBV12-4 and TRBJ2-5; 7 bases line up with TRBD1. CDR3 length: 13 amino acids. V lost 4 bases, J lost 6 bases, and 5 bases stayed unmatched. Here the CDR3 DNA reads TGTGCCAGCAGTTCTACAGGGGTGAAGACCCAGTACTTC. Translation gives CASSSTGVKTQYF.

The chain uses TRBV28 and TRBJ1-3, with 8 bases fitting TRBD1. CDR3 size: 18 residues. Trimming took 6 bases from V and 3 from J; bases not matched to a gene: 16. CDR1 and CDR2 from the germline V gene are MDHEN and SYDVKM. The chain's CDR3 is CASSPPKLDRVGGNTIYF. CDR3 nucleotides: TGTGCCAGCAGCCCACCCAAACTGGACAGGGTTGGTGGAAACACCATATATTTT.

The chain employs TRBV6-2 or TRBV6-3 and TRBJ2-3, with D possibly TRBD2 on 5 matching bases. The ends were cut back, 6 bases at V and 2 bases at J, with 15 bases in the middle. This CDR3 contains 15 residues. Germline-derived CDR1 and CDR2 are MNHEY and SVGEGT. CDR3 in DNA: TGTGCCAGCAGCTCGGTTCGGGATTACACAGATACGCAGTATTTT. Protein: CASSSVRDYTDTQYF.

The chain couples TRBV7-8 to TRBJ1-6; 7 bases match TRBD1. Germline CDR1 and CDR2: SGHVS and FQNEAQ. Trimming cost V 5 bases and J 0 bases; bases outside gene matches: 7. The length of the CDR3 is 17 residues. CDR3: CASSRGTANSYNSPLHF. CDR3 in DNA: TGTGCCAGCAGCCGAGGGACAGCTAACTCCTATAATTCACCCCTCCACTTT.

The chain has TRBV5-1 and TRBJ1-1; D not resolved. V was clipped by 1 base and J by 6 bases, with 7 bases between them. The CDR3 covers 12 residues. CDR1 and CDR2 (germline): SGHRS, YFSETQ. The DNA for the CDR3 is TGCGCCAGCAGCTTGAACGGGGCTGAAGCTTTCTTT. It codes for CASSLNGAEAFF.

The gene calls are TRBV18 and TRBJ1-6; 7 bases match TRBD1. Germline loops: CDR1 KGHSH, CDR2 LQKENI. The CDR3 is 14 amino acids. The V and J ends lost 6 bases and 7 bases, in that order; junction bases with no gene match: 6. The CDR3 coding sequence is TGTGCCAGCTCCCGCACAGGGGAAAATTCACCCCTCCACTTT. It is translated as CASSRTGENSPLHF.

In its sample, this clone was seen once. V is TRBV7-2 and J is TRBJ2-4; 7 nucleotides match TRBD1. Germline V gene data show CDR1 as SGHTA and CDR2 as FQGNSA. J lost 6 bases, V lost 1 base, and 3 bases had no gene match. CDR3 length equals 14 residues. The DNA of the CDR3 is TGTGCCAGCAGCTTAGGGGCAGGGGGAAACATTCAGTACTTC. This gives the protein CASSLGAGGNIQYF.

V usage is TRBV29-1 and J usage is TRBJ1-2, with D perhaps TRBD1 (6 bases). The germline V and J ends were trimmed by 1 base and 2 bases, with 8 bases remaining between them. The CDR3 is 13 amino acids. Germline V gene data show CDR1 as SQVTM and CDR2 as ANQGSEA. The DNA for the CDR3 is TGCAGCGTTGAAGGTGGACAGAACTATGGCTACACCTTC. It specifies CSVEGGQNYGYTF.

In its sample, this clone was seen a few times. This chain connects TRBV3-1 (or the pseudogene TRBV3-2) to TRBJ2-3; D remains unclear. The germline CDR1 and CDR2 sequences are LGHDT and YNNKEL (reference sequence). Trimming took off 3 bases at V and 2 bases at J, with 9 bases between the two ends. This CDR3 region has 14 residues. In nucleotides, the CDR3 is TGTGCCAGCAGCCACGGTAGATCCACAGATACGCAGTATTTT. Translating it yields CASSHGRSTDTQYF.

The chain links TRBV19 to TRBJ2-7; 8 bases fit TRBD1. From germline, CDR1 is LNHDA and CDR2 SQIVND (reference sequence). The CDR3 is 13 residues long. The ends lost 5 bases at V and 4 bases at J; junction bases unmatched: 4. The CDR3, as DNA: TGTGCCAGTAGTGTGACAGGGGCATACGAGCAGTACTTC. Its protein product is CASSVTGAYEQYF.

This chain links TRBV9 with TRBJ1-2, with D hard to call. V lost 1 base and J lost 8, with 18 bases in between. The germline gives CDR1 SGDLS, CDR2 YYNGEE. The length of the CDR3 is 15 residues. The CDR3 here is CASSVSADSRVGYTF. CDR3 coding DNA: TGTGCCAGCAGCGTATCTGCGGATAGCCGGGTGGGCTACACCTTC.

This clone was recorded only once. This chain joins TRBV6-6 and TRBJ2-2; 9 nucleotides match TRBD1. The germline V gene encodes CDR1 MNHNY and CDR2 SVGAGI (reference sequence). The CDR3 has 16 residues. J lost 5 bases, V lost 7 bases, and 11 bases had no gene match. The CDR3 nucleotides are TGTGCCAGCACCATTACGGGACAGGGTCGGACCGGGGAGCTGTTTTTT. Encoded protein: CASTITGQGRTGELFF.

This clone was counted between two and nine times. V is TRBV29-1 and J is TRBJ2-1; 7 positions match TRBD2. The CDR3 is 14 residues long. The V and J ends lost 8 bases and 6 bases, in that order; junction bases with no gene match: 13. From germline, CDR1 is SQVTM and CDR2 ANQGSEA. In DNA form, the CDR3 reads TGCAGCTCCAATGAGGGCGGGGGTATCAATGAGCAGTTCTTC. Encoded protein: CSSNEGGGINEQFF.

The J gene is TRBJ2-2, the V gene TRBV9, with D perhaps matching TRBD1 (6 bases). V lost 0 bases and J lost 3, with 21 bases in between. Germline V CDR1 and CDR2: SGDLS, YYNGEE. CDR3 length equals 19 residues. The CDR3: CASSVADRNNLIYTGELFF. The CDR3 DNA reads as TGTGCCAGCAGCGTAGCGGACAGAAACAACCTCATTTACACCGGGGAGCTGTTTTTT.

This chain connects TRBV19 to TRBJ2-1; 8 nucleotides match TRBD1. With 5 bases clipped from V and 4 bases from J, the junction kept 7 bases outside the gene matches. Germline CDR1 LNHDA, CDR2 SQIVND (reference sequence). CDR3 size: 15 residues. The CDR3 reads CASSASGGPYNEQFF. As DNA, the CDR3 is TGTGCCAGTAGTGCCTCAGGGGGCCCGTACAATGAGCAGTTCTTC.

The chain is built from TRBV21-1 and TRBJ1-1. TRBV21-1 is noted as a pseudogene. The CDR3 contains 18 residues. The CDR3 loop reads CASSNQQEGRGPNTEAFF. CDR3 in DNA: TGTGCCAGCAGCAATCAGCAGGAGGGAAGAGGGCCGAACACTGAAGCTTTCTTT.

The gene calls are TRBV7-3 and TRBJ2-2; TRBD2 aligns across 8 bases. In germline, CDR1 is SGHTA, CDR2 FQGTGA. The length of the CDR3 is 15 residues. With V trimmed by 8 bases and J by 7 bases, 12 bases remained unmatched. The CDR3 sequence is CASRPSGGGHGELFF. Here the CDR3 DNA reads TGTGCCAGCCGTCCCTCCGGGGGGGGACACGGGGAGCTGTTTTTT.

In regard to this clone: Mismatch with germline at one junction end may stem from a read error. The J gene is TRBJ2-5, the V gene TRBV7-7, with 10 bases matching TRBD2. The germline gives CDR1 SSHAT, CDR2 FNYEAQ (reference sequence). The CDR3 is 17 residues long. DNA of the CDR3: TGTGCTAGCAGCTTGGGTTTAGCGGGGGGCTCTCAAGAGACCCAGTACTTC. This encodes CASSLGLAGGSQETQYF.

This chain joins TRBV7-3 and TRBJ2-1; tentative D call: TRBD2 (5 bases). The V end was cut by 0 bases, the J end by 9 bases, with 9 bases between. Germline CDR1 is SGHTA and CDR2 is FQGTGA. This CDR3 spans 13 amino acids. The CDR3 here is CASSLTSGFEQFF. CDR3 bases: TGTGCCAGCAGCTTAACTTCGGGGTTTGAGCAGTTCTTC.

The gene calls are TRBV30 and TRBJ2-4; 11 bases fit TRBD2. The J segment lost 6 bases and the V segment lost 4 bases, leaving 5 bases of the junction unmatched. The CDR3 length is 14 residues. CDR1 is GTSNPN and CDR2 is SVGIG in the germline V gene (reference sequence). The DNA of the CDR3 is TGTGCCTGGAAGATAGCGGGAGGGACAAACATTCAGTACTTC. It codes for CAWKIAGGTNIQYF.

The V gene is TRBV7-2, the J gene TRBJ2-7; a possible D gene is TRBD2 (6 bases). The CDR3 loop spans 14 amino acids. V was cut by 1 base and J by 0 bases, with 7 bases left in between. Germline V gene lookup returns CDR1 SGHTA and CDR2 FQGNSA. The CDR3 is CASSLVRDSYEQYF. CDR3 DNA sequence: TGTGCCAGCAGCTTAGTGCGGGACTCCTACGAGCAGTACTTC.

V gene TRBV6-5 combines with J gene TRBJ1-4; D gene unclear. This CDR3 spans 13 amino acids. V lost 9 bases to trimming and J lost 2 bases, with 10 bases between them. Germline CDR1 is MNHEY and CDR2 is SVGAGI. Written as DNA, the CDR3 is TGTGCCAGTGGTGCGCCGACTAATGAAAAACTGTTTTTT. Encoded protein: CASGAPTNEKLFF.

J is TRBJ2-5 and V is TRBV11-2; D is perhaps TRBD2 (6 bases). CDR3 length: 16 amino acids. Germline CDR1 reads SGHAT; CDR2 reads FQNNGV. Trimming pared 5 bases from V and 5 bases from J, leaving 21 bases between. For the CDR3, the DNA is TGTGCCAGCAGCCCATCAGCGGGTCGAACGGGGGAGACCCAGTACTTC. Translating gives CASSPSAGRTGETQYF. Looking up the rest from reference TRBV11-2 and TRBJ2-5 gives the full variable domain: EAGVAQSPRYKIIEKRQSVAFWCNPISGHATLYWYQQILGQGPKLLIQFQNNGVVDDSQLPKDRFSAERLKGVDSTLKIQPAKLEDSAVYLCASSPSAGRTGETQYFGPGTRLLVL.

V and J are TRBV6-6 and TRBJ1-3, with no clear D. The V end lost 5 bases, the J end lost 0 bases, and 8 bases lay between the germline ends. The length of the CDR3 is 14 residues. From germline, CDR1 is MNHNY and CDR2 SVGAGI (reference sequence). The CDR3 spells CASSPTSSGNTIYF. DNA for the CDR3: TGTGCCAGCAGTCCAACAAGCTCTGGAAACACCATATATTTT.

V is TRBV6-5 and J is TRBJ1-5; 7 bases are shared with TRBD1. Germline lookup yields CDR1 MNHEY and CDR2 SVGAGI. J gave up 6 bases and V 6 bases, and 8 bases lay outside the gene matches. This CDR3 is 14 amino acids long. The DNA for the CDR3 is TGTGCCAGCAGAAAACTACAGGGGTCTCAGCCCCAGCATTTT. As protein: CASRKLQGSQPQHF.

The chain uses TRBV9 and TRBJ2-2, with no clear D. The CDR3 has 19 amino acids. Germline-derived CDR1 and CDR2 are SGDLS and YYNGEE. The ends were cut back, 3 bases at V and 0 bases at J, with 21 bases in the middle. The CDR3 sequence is CASSANTKVALPNTGELFF. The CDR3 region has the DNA TGTGCCAGCAGCGCTAATACTAAGGTAGCTCTCCCGAACACCGGGGAGCTGTTTTTT.